The T cell receptor (beta chain) under discussion was sequenced for a study of Tregs in tolerant kidney transplant recipients. Broader study findings: Tregs expanded with activated donor B cells seemed most donor-specific. Validation in larger populations is needed because few patients were studied.

This clone was recorded a few times. What it binds is unknown. Trimming took off 1 base at V and 9 bases at J, with 16 bases between the two ends. The germline CDR1 and CDR2 sequences are MNHNS and SASEGT. The length of the CDR3 is 15 residues. Only in-frame clones appear in the TCRdb table, and some are missing; sequencing was by immunoSEQ multiplex PCR. The repertoire includes tens of thousands of clones, approximately 94% of them detected once, and over 3.5% sits in the top ten. Thawed PBMCs were FACS-sorted into unstimulated CD4+CD25+CD127- regulatory T cells, CD4+CD25- non-regulatory cells, CD4 and CD8 cells.

The chain couples TRBV6-1 to TRBJ1-5, with D perhaps matching TRBD1 (5 bases). The sequence derives from a human donor in good health. Sequences were obtained from CD8+ T cells from blood. In DNA, the CDR3 is TGTGCCAGCAGTGAAGGCCCTGACAGAGGATCGCCCCAGCATTTT. Its translation is CASSEGPDRGSPQHF.